One T cell receptor beta chain is described in this entry. These data come from a study of blood T cell repertoires in COVID-19. Study as a whole: Acute and convalescent COVID-19 specimens originated in the United States, Italy and Spain.

Donors in Cohort 3 who had recovered were those with two negative PCRs, healthcare professional clearance, or resolution of their symptoms. Source study methods: Reference gene primer amplification gave estimated nucleated cell counts. TCRdb keeps only in-frame clones here, not all; method: immunoSEQ multiplex PCR. The DNA gave D and trimming, while V, J and clone size come from that table. In the table there are 300,000 or so clones, nearly 90% of which are singletons. The CDR3 totals 15 residues. Losses at the gene ends were 5 bases for V and 5 bases for J; bases not matched to a gene: 7. The germline V gene has CDR1 SGHTA and CDR2 FQGTGA.

The TCR was taken from a woman in her twenties or thirties who had recovered from COVID-19. This chain joins TRBV7-3 and TRBJ2-5; 11 positions match TRBD1. The sample comprised PBMCs or T cells enriched from blood (not recorded which). CDR3 amino acids: CASSPGTGGVETQYF. The CDR3 DNA reads TGTGCCAGCAGCCCCGGGACAGGGGGAGTGGAGACCCAGTACTTC.